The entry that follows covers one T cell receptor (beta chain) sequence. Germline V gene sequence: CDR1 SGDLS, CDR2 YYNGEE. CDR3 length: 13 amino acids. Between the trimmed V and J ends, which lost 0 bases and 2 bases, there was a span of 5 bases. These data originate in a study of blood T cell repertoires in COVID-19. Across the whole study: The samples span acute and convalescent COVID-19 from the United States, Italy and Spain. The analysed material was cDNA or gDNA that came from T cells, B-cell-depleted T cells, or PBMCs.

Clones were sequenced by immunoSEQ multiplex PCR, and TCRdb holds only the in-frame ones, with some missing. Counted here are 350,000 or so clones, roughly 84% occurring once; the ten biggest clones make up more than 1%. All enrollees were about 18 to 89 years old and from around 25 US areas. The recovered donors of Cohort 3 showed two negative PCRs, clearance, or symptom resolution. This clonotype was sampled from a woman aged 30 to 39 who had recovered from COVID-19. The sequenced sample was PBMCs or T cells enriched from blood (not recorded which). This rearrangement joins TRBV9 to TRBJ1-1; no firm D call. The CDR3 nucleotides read TGTGCCAGCAGCGTAGGGCCTAACACTGAAGCTTTCTTT. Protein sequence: CASSVGPNTEAFF.